The 4 T cell receptor beta chains in this list originate from one sample, sequenced in a study of T cell responses to AZD1222 COVID-19 vaccine. Measured with immunoSEQ multiplex PCR; TCRdb has only the in-frame clones, and not every one. The sample shows approximately 150,000 clones, approximately 90% of them seen only once. The sequenced sample was peripheral blood, obtained 28 days after the second dose of the MenACWY control vaccine. Source of these receptors: an adult who received the MenACWY meningococcal vaccine as a control.

The gene calls are TRBV19 and TRBJ1-2; 7 bases align to TRBD1. Trimming removed 3 bases from V and 11 bases from J; junction bases left unmatched: 9. This CDR3 contains 13 residues. Germline V gene sequence: CDR1 LNHDA, CDR2 SQIVND (reference sequence). The DNA for the CDR3 is TGTGCCAGTAGTATCCGGGACAGACTGGGGTACACCTTC. Protein: CASSIRDRLGYTF.

This chain links TRBV3-1 (or the pseudogene TRBV3-2) with TRBJ2-7; D might be TRBD1 (5 bases). CDR3 length equals 14 residues. Germline V gene sequence: CDR1 LGHDT, CDR2 YNNKEL (reference sequence). The V end was cut by 0 bases, the J end by 7 bases, with 13 bases between. The CDR3 region has the DNA TGTGCCAGCAGCCAAGATACCCAGGGCAGGGAGCAGTACTTC. The encoded protein is CASSQDTQGREQYF.

The V gene is TRBV6-5, the J gene TRBJ2-1; perhaps TRBD1 as D (6 bases). V lost 6 bases to trimming and J lost 3 bases, with 9 bases between them. The CDR3 runs 13 residues. CDR1 MNHEY and CDR2 SVGAGI come from the germline V gene. This CDR3 is CASRDRSYNEQFF. CDR3 nucleotide sequence: TGTGCCAGCAGGGACAGAAGCTACAATGAGCAGTTCTTC.

The V gene is TRBV9, the J gene TRBJ1-5; D gene unclear. Germline V CDR1 and CDR2: SGDLS, YYNGEE. The CDR3 extends over 14 amino acids. Deletions cut 0 bases from V and 0 bases from J, with 4 bases between. The CDR3 loop reads CASSVGPSNQPQHF. The DNA for the CDR3 is TGTGCCAGCAGCGTAGGCCCTAGCAATCAGCCCCAGCATTTT.